This entry describes one T cell receptor (beta chain). No antigen is known for it. Amplification yielded TCR beta CDR3 regions, with RNA transcripts as the source. During a first-round RT-PCR of the TCR CDR3, the HTBI primer set was used. MiXCR, applied by TCRdb to the multiplex PCR reads, yields one record per CDR3 protein. Altogether fewer than 400,000 distinct CDR3 sequences are present, about 25% being singletons, with the ten largest covering 70% to 75%. The data were taken from a study of T cells in Graves' hyperthyroidism and ophthalmopathy. Study results and caveats: Blood also contained most expanded thyroid clonotypes above 0.001.

This CDR3 is built from 11 residues. The V end was cut by 8 bases, the J end by 1 base, with 9 bases between. Germline loops: CDR1 SQVTM, CDR2 ANQGSEA. Any patient presenting with uncontrolled infection, other autoimmune disease, pregnancy or lactation was left out. The gene calls are TRBV29-1 and TRBJ2-7, with a possible D match to TRBD1 (6 bases). The sample taken for sequencing was blood. This receptor was taken from a man aged 50-59 years with Graves' hyperthyroidism. Here the CDR3 reads CSIRGSYEQYF. The CDR3 DNA reads TGCAGCATCAGGGGTTCCTACGAGCAGTACTTC.